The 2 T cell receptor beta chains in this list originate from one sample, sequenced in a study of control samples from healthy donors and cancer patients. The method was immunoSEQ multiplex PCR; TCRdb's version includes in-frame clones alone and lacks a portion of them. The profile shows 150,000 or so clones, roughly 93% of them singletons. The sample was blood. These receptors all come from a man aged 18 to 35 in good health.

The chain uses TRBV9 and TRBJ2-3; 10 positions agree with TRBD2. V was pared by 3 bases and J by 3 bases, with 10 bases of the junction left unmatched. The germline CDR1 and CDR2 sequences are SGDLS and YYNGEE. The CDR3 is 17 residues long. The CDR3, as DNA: TGTGCCAGCAGCGATCGAGCGGGAGGGCCTAATACAGATACGCAGTATTTT. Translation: CASSDRAGGPNTDTQYF.

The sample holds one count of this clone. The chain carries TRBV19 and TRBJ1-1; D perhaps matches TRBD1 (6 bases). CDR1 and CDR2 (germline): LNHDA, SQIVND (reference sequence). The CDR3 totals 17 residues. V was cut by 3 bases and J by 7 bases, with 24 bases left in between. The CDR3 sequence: CASSIGLTGLGLHEAFF. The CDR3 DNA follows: TGTGCCAGTAGTATCGGGCTAACAGGGCTCGGACTCCATGAAGCTTTCTTT.